Each of the 31 T cell receptor beta chains below was sequenced from the same sample in a study of T cells in Graves' hyperthyroidism and ophthalmopathy. Amplification yielded TCR beta CDR3 regions, with RNA transcripts as the source. Primed by the HTBI set, a first-round RT-PCR was run on the TCR CDR3. TCRdb re-analysed the multiplex PCR reads in MiXCR, keeping a single row per CDR3 protein. In the table there are hundreds of thousands of distinct CDR3 sequences, more than 14% of which are singletons. Sequencing was performed on blood. Receptors were obtained from a woman aged 45 to 65 with Graves' ophthalmopathy.

At least ten counts were recorded for this clonotype. The chain has TRBV28 and TRBJ2-3, with 8 nucleotides matching TRBD2. CDR3 size: 17 residues. Germline V gene data show CDR1 as MDHEN and CDR2 as SYDVKM. The V gene end was trimmed by 6 bases and the J gene end by 1 base; junction bases not matched to a gene: 12. CDR3 in DNA: TGTGCCAGCAGGCCCAGAAGGGGACTAGGAGGCACAGATACGCAGTATTTT. Translation gives CASRPRRGLGGTDTQYF.

This clonotype appeared many times. This chain connects TRBV28 to TRBJ2-4; D is unresolved. Trimming removed 6 bases from V and 8 bases from J, with 23 bases in between. This CDR3 contains 16 residues. Per germline, CDR1 MDHEN and CDR2 SYDVKM. The CDR3 loop reads CASSLGGFGPGDIQYF. The CDR3 DNA reads as TGTGCCAGCAGCCTAGGTGGTTTTGGACCCGGTGACATTCAGTACTTC.

There are many counts of this clonotype. V is TRBV4-1 and J is TRBJ1-1; D not certain. V shed 1 base and J shed 2 bases, with 8 bases lying between them. Germline V gene data show CDR1 as MGHRA and CDR2 as YSYEKL. The CDR3 totals 14 residues. Here the CDR3 reads CASSQVIENTEAFF. In nucleotides, the CDR3 is TGCGCCAGCAGCCAAGTTATAGAAAACACTGAAGCTTTCTTT.

This chain uses TRBV6-5 with TRBJ2-1; TRBD1 is a possible D gene (5 bases). Trimming removed 4 bases from V and 9 bases from J, with 13 bases in between. Germline V gene data show CDR1 as MNHEY and CDR2 as SVGAGI. The CDR3 runs 13 residues. CDR3 in amino acids: CASSSGLGVEQFF. DNA for the CDR3: TGTGCCAGCAGTTCAGGGTTGGGTGTTGAGCAGTTCTTC.

This clonotype was observed a few times. The chain recombines TRBV28 with TRBJ2-3; weak D call: TRBD2 (5 bases). CDR1 MDHEN and CDR2 SYDVKM come from the germline V gene. The CDR3 totals 17 residues. V was clipped by 5 bases and J by 4 bases, with 22 bases between them. The CDR3 nucleotides are TGTGCCAGCAGTCCAAGGGAGCTGGGCGTAGATCCAGATACGCAGTATTTT. It encodes CASSPRELGVDPDTQYF.

This clonotype has a handful of counts. J is TRBJ2-1 and V is TRBV24-1; the match to TRBD2 covers 7 bases. Germline assignment: CDR1 KGHDR and CDR2 SFDVKD. The CDR3 extends over 15 amino acids. V shed 0 bases and J 8 bases; nucleotides not matched to a gene: 6. The DNA for the CDR3 is TGTGCCACCAGTGATTTGTTGGGGGGGTTGGATGAGCAGTTCTTC. It codes for CATSDLLGGLDEQFF.

The sample holds a few counts of this clonotype. J is TRBJ2-5 and V is TRBV28; D unclear. Between the trimmed V and J ends, which lost 3 bases and 5 bases, there was a span of 10 bases. This CDR3 has 13 amino acids. Germline V gene data show CDR1 as MDHEN and CDR2 as SYDVKM. CDR3 protein: CASSLILGETQYF. CDR3 in DNA: TGTGCCAGCAGTTTGATCTTAGGGGAGACCCAGTACTTC.

The rearrangement joins TRBV30 to TRBJ2-2; D is uncertain. The CDR3 is made up of 13 amino acids. From germline, CDR1 is GTSNPN and CDR2 SVGIG (reference sequence). Trimming removed 0 bases at V and 4 bases at J, with 6 bases between. In DNA form, the CDR3 reads TGTGCCTGGAGTGTACCTGGCACCGGGGAGCTGTTTTTT. Translation: CAWSVPGTGELFF.

This clonotype was counted many times. V usage is TRBV3-1 and J usage is TRBJ1-1; D might be TRBD1 (6 bases). CDR1 is LGHDT and CDR2 is YNNKEL in the germline V gene (reference sequence). The germline V and J ends were trimmed by 0 bases and 5 bases, with 13 bases remaining between them. The CDR3 spans 15 residues. CDR3 coding DNA: TGTGCCAGCAGCCAAGAGGGGGGGCCGGGTACTGAAGCTTTCTTT. Protein product: CASSQEGGPGTEAFF.

Ten or more counts support this clonotype. The genes are TRBV7-9 and TRBJ2-3; 10 bases match TRBD2. The CDR3 spans 18 residues. J gave up 5 bases and V 2 bases, and 13 bases lay outside the gene matches. The germline V gene encodes CDR1 SEHNR and CDR2 FQNEAQ (reference sequence). CDR3 DNA sequence: TGTGCCAGCAGCTTATATCGGCTAGCGGGAGATGCAGGAGATACGCAGTATTTT. Encoded protein: CASSLYRLAGDAGDTQYF.

A remark on this clonotype: A read error may explain this, as a much larger clone is one base away. V is TRBV10-3 and J is TRBJ2-7; D is possibly TRBD1 (6 bases). Germline CDR1 is ENHRY and CDR2 is SYGVKD. The CDR3 runs to 14 residues. The CDR3 DNA reads TGTGCCACCAGTGACCCGGGACAAAACATTGAGCAGTACTTC. Amino acids: CATSDPGQNIEQYF.

Details on this clonotype: This may arise from a read error, as a much more abundant clone is one base away. J is TRBJ2-1 and V is TRBV27, with D possibly TRBD1 on 6 matching bases. Germline-derived CDR1 and CDR2 are MNHEY and SMNVEV (reference sequence). The germline V and J ends were trimmed by 1 base and 4 bases, with 14 bases remaining between them. This CDR3 has 16 residues. The CDR3 nucleotides are TGTGCCAGCAGTTTATGGGCAGGGGCTGGGTACAATGAGCAGTTCTTC. Its translation: CASSLWAGAGYNEQFF.

This clonotype showed up many times. The chain recombines TRBV18 with TRBJ1-2; the D gene is possibly TRBD1 (5 bases). With 2 bases removed from V and 4 bases from J, the gap between germline ends came to 8 bases. Germline CDR1 and CDR2: KGHSH and LQKENI. The CDR3 is 13 residues long. The CDR3 nucleotides are TGTGCCAGCTCACCAGAGGGGAGCTATGGCTACACCTTC. This sequence encodes CASSPEGSYGYTF.

The chain joins TRBV27 to TRBJ1-6; possible D gene TRBD1, 5 bases. The germline gives CDR1 MNHEY, CDR2 SMNVEV (reference sequence). The CDR3 covers 14 residues. The V gene lost 6 bases and the J gene lost 4 bases, with 10 bases spanning the gap. CDR3 DNA sequence: TGTGCCAGCAGCGTCCGGACATATAATTCACCCCTCCACTTT. It is translated as CASSVRTYNSPLHF.

This clonotype has at least ten counts. The chain joins TRBV5-1 to TRBJ2-2; D unclear. Germline CDR1 is SGHRS and CDR2 is YFSETQ. The CDR3 extends over 15 amino acids. V was trimmed by 0 bases and J by 3 bases, leaving 9 bases between them. CDR3 DNA sequence: TGCGCCAGCAGCTTGGAAGGGTTAGACACCGGGGAGCTGTTTTTT. As protein: CASSLEGLDTGELFF.

This clonotype was counted at least ten times. V and J are TRBV5-5 and TRBJ2-4, with TRBD1 identical over 8 bases. Germline-derived CDR1 and CDR2 are SGHKS and YYEKEE (reference sequence). The CDR3 sequence is 14 residues long. V was pared by 3 bases and J by 5 bases, with 4 bases of the junction left unmatched. The CDR3 is CASSSTGAQNIQYF. CDR3 bases: TGTGCCAGCAGCTCGACAGGGGCCCAAAACATTCAGTACTTC.

The chain carries TRBV9 and TRBJ2-1; TRBD2 aligns across 13 bases. The CDR3 is 16 residues long. Per the germline V gene, CDR1 is SGDLS and CDR2 is YYNGEE. The ends lost 1 base at V and 7 bases at J; junction bases unmatched: 5. The CDR3 region has the DNA TGTGCCAGCAGCGTAACCGGGACTAGCGGGAAGAATGAGCAGTTCTTC. This sequence encodes CASSVTGTSGKNEQFF.

Only a few counts were recorded for this clonotype. This chain links TRBV7-6 with TRBJ2-7; 7 bases are a match to TRBD2. This CDR3 has 15 amino acids. Germline CDR1 SGHVS, CDR2 FNYEAQ. V shed 1 base, J shed 2 bases, and the junction held 5 bases outside the gene matches. The CDR3 DNA is TGTGCCAGCAGCTTAGTTCGGGAGGACACCTACGAGCAGTACTTC. It encodes CASSLVREDTYEQYF.

There are a few counts of this clonotype. The chain recombines TRBV6-2 or TRBV6-3 with TRBJ2-1; 11 bases line up with TRBD2. Germline V gene lookup returns CDR1 MNHEY and CDR2 SVGEGT. The V and J ends lost 7 bases and 2 bases, in that order; junction bases with no gene match: 4. This CDR3 comprises 15 residues. The CDR3 loop reads CASTQTSGTYNEQFF. CDR3 DNA sequence: TGTGCCAGCACCCAGACTAGCGGGACCTACAATGAGCAGTTCTTC.

This clonotype appeared many times. The CDR3, as DNA: TGTGCCAGCAGCGATGGACGGGACGCGGCCCAGCATTTT. It translates to CASSDGRDAAQHF. The chain joins TRBV7-9 to TRBJ1-5, with a weak D call TRBD1 (5 bases). With 5 bases removed from V and 11 bases from J, the gap between germline ends came to 16 bases. Germline CDR1 reads SEHNR; CDR2 reads FQNEAQ (reference sequence). The CDR3 has 13 residues.

This clonotype was recorded many times. This chain joins TRBV18 and TRBJ2-7; D remains ambiguous. The germline CDR1 and CDR2 sequences are KGHSH and LQKENI. Trimming removed 6 bases from V and 0 bases from J, with 21 bases in between. This CDR3 region has 17 residues. The CDR3 loop reads CASSQARMINHSYEQYF. The CDR3 coding sequence is TGTGCCAGCTCTCAGGCCAGGATGATAAACCACTCCTACGAGCAGTACTTC.

This clonotype was detected many times. This chain links TRBV5-6 with TRBJ2-7; TRBD1 matches 9 bases. V was pared by 4 bases and J by 4 bases, with 9 bases of the junction left unmatched. The CDR3 loop spans 15 amino acids. Germline V CDR1 and CDR2: SGHDT, YYEEEE. The CDR3 spells CASSTAATGGYEQYF. DNA of the CDR3: TGTGCCAGCAGCACGGCGGCGACAGGGGGTTACGAGCAGTACTTC.

This clonotype was seen repeatedly, ten times or more. The V gene is TRBV28, the J gene TRBJ2-7; TRBD1 aligns across 8 bases. V shed 6 bases, J shed 5 bases, and the junction held 15 bases outside the gene matches. Germline CDR1 and CDR2: MDHEN and SYDVKM. The CDR3 consists of 16 residues. DNA of the CDR3: TGTGCCAGCAGACCGTCGGGCAGGGGGCGCGTCGACGAGCAGTACTTC. This gives the protein CASRPSGRGRVDEQYF.

The chain has TRBV7-8 and TRBJ2-3; a possible D gene is TRBD1 (6 bases). CDR3 length: 17 residues. The V end was cut by 5 bases, the J end by 2 bases, with 20 bases between. Germline assignment: CDR1 SGHVS and CDR2 FQNEAQ. CDR3 sequence: CASSPIPTGLYTDTQYF. In nucleotides, the CDR3 is TGTGCCAGCAGCCCGATCCCTACAGGGCTATACACAGATACGCAGTATTTT. The whole variable domain, filled in from reference TRBV7-8 and TRBJ2-3, reads GAGVSQSPRYKVAKRGQDVALRCDPISGHVSLFWYQQALGQGPEFLTYFQNEAQLDKSGLPSDRFFAERPEGSVSTLKIQRTQQEDSAVYLCASSPIPTGLYTDTQYFGPGTRLTVL.

V is TRBV6-5 and J is TRBJ1-5; 8 bases are a match to TRBD1. The CDR3 contains 15 residues. V lost 0 bases, J lost 6 bases, and 4 bases stayed unmatched. CDR1 is MNHEY and CDR2 is SVGAGI in the germline V gene. The CDR3 sequence: CASSYSNRGSQPQHF. DNA of the CDR3: TGTGCCAGCAGTTACTCCAACAGGGGGTCTCAGCCCCAGCATTTT.

The chain is built from TRBV7-9 and TRBJ2-7; 9 bases are shared with TRBD2. The ends lost 3 bases at V and 2 bases at J; junction bases unmatched: 5. CDR1 SEHNR and CDR2 FQNEAQ come from the germline V gene (reference sequence). This CDR3 is 15 amino acids long. As DNA, the CDR3 is TGTGCCAGCAGCTTCGGACTAGCGAAAACCTACGAGCAGTACTTC. It specifies CASSFGLAKTYEQYF. The whole variable domain, filled in from reference TRBV7-9 and TRBJ2-7, reads DTGVSQNPRHKITKRGQNVTFRCDPISEHNRLYWYRQTLGQGPEFLTYFQNEAQLEKSRLLSDRFSAERPKGSFSTLEIQRTEQGDSAMYLCASSFGLAKTYEQYFGPGTRLTVT.

This clonotype was detected many times. The gene calls are TRBV6-2 or TRBV6-3 and TRBJ2-1; 8 bases match TRBD2. Germline CDR1 is MNHEY and CDR2 is SVGEGT. The CDR3 extends over 16 amino acids. V lost 2 bases and J lost 3; bases outside the gene matches: 6. For the CDR3, the DNA is TGTGCCAGCAGTTACCCAGCGGGAGCGAACTACAATGAGCAGTTCTTC. This codes for CASSYPAGANYNEQFF.

Comment on this clonotype: Possible read error: a much larger clone is one base away. This chain links TRBV6-9 with TRBJ1-1, with TRBD1 matching 10 bases. The CDR3 has 16 amino acids. Germline values: CDR1 MNHGY, CDR2 SVAAGI. V gave up 4 bases and J gave up 5 bases; unmatched junction bases: 10. The CDR3 bases are TGTGCCAGCAGTTTAGCAGACAGGGGGCGCGGAACTGAAGCTTTCTTT. Translated, it gives CASSLADRGRGTEAFF.

This clonotype was seen at least ten times. V gene TRBV2 combines with J gene TRBJ1-1; the match to TRBD1 covers 9 bases. The J segment lost 10 bases and the V segment lost 7 bases, leaving 10 bases of the junction unmatched. The CDR3 runs to 13 residues. Germline CDR1 SNHLY, CDR2 FYNNEI. The CDR3, as DNA: TGTGCCAGCAAAAAACACCGGGACAGGGCAGCTTTCTTT. This gives the protein CASKKHRDRAAFF.

As concerns this clonotype: Since a much larger clone is just one base distant, this may be a read error. The CDR3 coding sequence is TGTGCCAGCAGCTTAGTCGCTAGCGGGAGCAACAATGAGCAGTTCTTC. It encodes CASSLVASGSNNEQFF. The chain couples TRBV7-6 to TRBJ2-1; 10 nucleotides line up with TRBD2. The germline CDR1 and CDR2 sequences are SGHVS and FNYEAQ. V shed 1 base, J shed 5 bases, and the junction held 5 bases outside the gene matches. This CDR3 is built from 16 residues.

The chain combines TRBV5-1 with TRBJ1-1, with TRBD1 matching over 10 bases. The CDR3 is made up of 18 amino acids. Germline-derived CDR1 and CDR2 are SGHRS and YFSETQ. The trim removed 0 bases at V and 4 bases at J, leaving 12 bases unmatched. The chain's CDR3 is CASSLALGTGVDGTEAFF. CDR3 in DNA: TGCGCCAGCAGCTTGGCCCTCGGGACAGGGGTTGATGGCACTGAAGCTTTCTTT.